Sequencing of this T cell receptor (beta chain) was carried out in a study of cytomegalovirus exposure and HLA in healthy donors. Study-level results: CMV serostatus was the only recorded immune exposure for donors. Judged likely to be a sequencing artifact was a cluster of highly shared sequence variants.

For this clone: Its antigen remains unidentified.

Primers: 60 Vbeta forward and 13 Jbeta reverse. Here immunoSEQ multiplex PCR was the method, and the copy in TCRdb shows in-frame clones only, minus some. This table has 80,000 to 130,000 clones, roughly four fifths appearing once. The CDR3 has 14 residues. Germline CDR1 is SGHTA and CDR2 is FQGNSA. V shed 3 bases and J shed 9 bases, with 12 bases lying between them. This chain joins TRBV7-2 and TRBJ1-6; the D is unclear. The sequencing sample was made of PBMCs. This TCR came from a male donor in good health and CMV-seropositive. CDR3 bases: TGTGCCAGCAGCTTGGGTGGATCGGGTTCACCCCTCCACTTT. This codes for CASSLGGSGSPLHF. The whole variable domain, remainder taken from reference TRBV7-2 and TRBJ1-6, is GAGVSQSPSNKVTEKGKDVELRCDPISGHTALYWYRQSLGQGLEFLIYFQGNSAPDKSGLPSDRFSAERTGGSVSTLTIQRTQQEDSAVYLCASSLGGSGSPLHFGNGTRLTVT.